The sequence of this TCR beta chain was determined in a study of blood T cells in healthy people across ages. Study observations and caveats: TCR beta diversity was tightly associated with the proportion of naive T cells.

Of note for this clonotype: Its target is unknown.

The use of a sample-barcoded 5' primer and a J-beta primer mix characterized a second PCR of about 7 to 12 cycles. TCRdb re-called the 5' RACE reads through MiXCR, storing one row per CDR3 protein. The sample lists some 890,000 distinct CDR3 sequences, 25% to 35% seen once, with 10% in the top ten. These same records also appear under a second study, on T cells of mothers and their children.

The clonotype originates from a woman in her forties in good health. The specimen was blood.

CDR3 residues: CASSSLPGTGGTGYTF. In DNA, the CDR3 is TGTGCCAGCAGTTCACTCCCCGGGACAGGGGGCACTGGCTACACCTTC. The genes are TRBV12-3 or TRBV12-4 and TRBJ1-2; 12 positions agree with TRBD1. V was pared by 4 bases and J by 7 bases, with 10 bases of the junction left unmatched. The CDR3 extends over 16 amino acids.